Reported below is one T cell receptor beta chain. The sample originates from a study of blood T cell repertoires in COVID-19. Trimming removed 0 bases at V and 6 bases at J, with 8 bases between. There are 13 residues in the CDR3. Germline V CDR1 and CDR2: SGHNT, YENEEA. Original processing methods: Reference gene primer amplification gave nucleated cell count estimates. Generated by immunoSEQ multiplex PCR, the TCRdb table keeps only in-frame clones and is missing some. From that table come the V and J calls and clone size; the DNA was used to work out D and trimming. The profile shows tens of thousands of clones, 80% to 90% of them singletons.

The V call is TRBV11-3, the J call TRBJ1-1; D is possibly TRBD1 (5 bases). The sequenced material came from peripheral blood. The sequence derives from a man between 60 and 75 years old with COVID-19, enrolled during active disease. CDR3 nucleotide sequence: TGTGCCAGCAGCTTAGAGGGAGGGGCTGAAGCTTTCTTT. This translates into CASSLEGGAEAFF.